What follows is one TCR beta chain and its context. Its antigen is still unknown. Base qualities are not at hand, and no much larger clone is one base apart. The time point label, read with the paper, signifies: baseline before first vaccination. Samples from vaccinated people were obtained from the UK trials COV001 and COV002, which included a single-blind randomized controlled phase 2/3 trial of AZD1222 (ChAdOx1 nCoV-19) in healthy adults. For TCRbeta chain sequencing, PBMC samples from trial participants were taken at day 0 and at day 28 after the second dose. The CDR3 regions of human TCRbeta chains were analyzed by immunosequencing. As for how the authors treated the data: Repertoire TCRs were matched against a reference library of SARS-CoV-2-specific TCRs generated with the MIRA antigen-specificity platform. Breadth meant the fraction of unique TCRs that were SARS-CoV-2-associated, whereas depth meant the fraction of total T cells that were SARS-CoV-2-associated. Using the MIRA data, each spike-specific TCR was mapped to the spike region that the TCR reacts to and placed in a CD4 or CD8 class. Log10-transformed breadth and depth values were compared by one-way ANOVA with Sidak's multiple comparisons tests. TCRdb retrieved this table from immuneACCESS and kept in-frame rearrangements only. Not all clones are present; in checked studies, unresolved V genes account for under half, and no reason is known for the remainder. Clonal size and the V and J genes are those of that table, whereas D and trimming came from the DNA. The table for this sample lists about 100,000 clones; about nine tenths of them were counted only once. The leading ten clones occupy about 1.8% of the sample.

This record belongs to a study of T cell responses to AZD1222 COVID-19 vaccine (dated by TCRdb to the early 2020s). Notes on the research overall: AZD1222 recipients with second doses at about 4 weeks or about 12 weeks were pooled, because spike-specific TCR depth and breadth did not differ between schedules. A total of 233 trial participants underwent TCR sequencing, of whom some 210 received two doses of AZD1222 and around 25 received two doses of the MenACWY control vaccine. Trial participants were enrolled by age into subgroups of 18-55, 56-69 and 70-plus years, and approximately 150, 30 and 60 TCR-sequenced participants, respectively, were included in these subgroups.

Broader findings and caveats from the paper: Because no samples from the day 14 peak response were available, repertoires could be characterized only after the peak T cell response. CD4 TCRs associated with the vaccine covered the entire spike protein, and the dominant responses were in regions 160-218 and 743-854. Participants were mostly white British, with more females than males. The authors suggested clonal diversity may have been underestimated. Nearly half of unique spike-specific TCRs reportedly recognized epitopes outside regions mutated in the B.1.351 and B.1.1.7 variants. A significant rise in spike-specific TCR breadth and depth was observed after two AZD1222 doses relative to day 0 and relative to MenACWY recipients. The 56-69-year group was small, and its depth increase did not reach significance, likely because of low power. Conclusions about previously exposed vaccinees are limited, since just five or six AZD1222 recipients were seropositive for SARS-CoV-2 at baseline.

Sequencing used peripheral blood, obtained on day 0 of AZD1222 vaccination. The sequence was obtained from an adult in good health.

The CDR3 here reads CASRPGLGETQYF. Here is the DNA: TGCGCCAGCCGACCGGGACTAGGGGAGACCCAGTACTTC. Recombination joined TRBV5-1 with TRBJ2-5, with 8 bases matching TRBD2. The germline V gene yields SGHRS for CDR1 and YFSETQ for CDR2. The CDR3 has 13 amino acids, counting the end cysteine and phenylalanine. The only DNA kept is the CDR3, 39 bases in frame from the first base. Relative to germline, V is missing 7 bases and J is missing 5 bases, with 7 bases of the junction outside any gene match.